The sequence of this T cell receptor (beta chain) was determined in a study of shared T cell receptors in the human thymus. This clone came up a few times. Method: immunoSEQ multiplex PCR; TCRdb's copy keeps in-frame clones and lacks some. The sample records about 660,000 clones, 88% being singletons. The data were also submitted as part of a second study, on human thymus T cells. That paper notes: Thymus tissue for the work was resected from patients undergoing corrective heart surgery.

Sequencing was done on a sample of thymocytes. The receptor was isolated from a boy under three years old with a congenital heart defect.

The CDR3 reads CASSSFPGHHSGNTIYF. The CDR3 bases are TGTGCCAGCAGCTCATTCCCGGGACATCACTCTGGAAACACCATATATTTT. The rearrangement uses TRBV7-9 and TRBJ1-3, with a tentative D call TRBD1 (6 bases). The V end was cut by 4 bases, the J end by 0 bases, with 16 bases between. The germline V gene encodes CDR1 SEHNR and CDR2 FQNEAQ (reference sequence). This CDR3 comprises 17 residues.